The present entry profiles one TCR beta chain with its context. The antigen is not known. Unique molecular identifiers were incorporated during preparation of the TCRbeta library. Each CDR3 protein is one row after TCRdb ran MiXCR on the PCR reads. The data show some 830,000 distinct CDR3 sequences, under 20% seen once. This sample was taken from a study of T-cell reconstitution after alpha-beta-depleted transplantation in children. CDR3 length equals 15 residues. CDR1 and CDR2 (germline): SNHLY, FYNNEI. The V gene lost 5 bases and the J gene lost 5 bases, with 15 bases spanning the gap. Study conclusions and caveats: By one year post-transplant, T-cell counts and diversity largely arose from T cells that were newly produced.

This chain links TRBV2 with TRBJ2-2; a possible D gene is TRBD2 (5 bases). The sequence was obtained from a male patient younger than 18 who had a stem cell transplant for acute lymphoblastic leukemia, so the T cells may come from the graft donor. Sequencing used PBMCs, mostly from graft donor cells, obtained 360 days after TCRalphabeta/CD19-depleted stem cell transplant. The CDR3 DNA follows: TGTGCCAGCAGTAGAGGGAAACGATGGACCGGGGAGCTGTTTTTT. It translates to CASSRGKRWTGELFF.